This is a list of T cell receptor beta chains from one sample in a study of blood T cell repertoires in COVID-19. Measured with immunoSEQ multiplex PCR; TCRdb has only the in-frame clones, and not every one. Among around 200,000 clones listed, less than 80% were seen once. Sequencing was done on a sample of peripheral blood. These TCRs come from a man aged 45-65 years who had recovered from COVID-19. The CDR3 runs from the conserved cysteine through the conserved F or W. The D gene is left open where the match is weak. Only some rows state a clone size, as once, few, many or a class for expanded clones.

clone size	V gene	D gene	J gene	CDR3 DNA	CDR3 protein
-	TRBV21-1	-	TRBJ2-7	TGTGCCAGCAGAGTACAAGGGAGGTCAGACACCCCAAGCTGCGAGCAGTACTTC	CASRVQGRSDTPSCEQYF
-	TRBV19	-	TRBJ1-2	TGTGCCAGTATGTCCCTAGGGGCTTTTTCGGACGACCTGTATGGCTACACCTTC	CASMSLGAFSDDLYGYTF
-	TRBV19	TRBD2	TRBJ2-1	TGTGCCAGTAGTATCCCCCCCGGGAGGGCGAATGAGCAGTTCTTC	CASSIPPGRANEQFF
-	TRBV6-4	-	TRBJ2-7	TGTGCCAGCAGTGTCGAGCGGGTAATTACCTACGAGCAGTACTTC	CASSVERVITYEQYF
-	TRBV27	-	TRBJ2-7	TGTGCCAGCAGTTTATACGGGGAGAACTACGAGCAGTACTTC	CASSLYGENYEQYF
once	TRBV27	TRBD1	TRBJ2-7	TGTGCCAGCAAAAAACAGGGGGCGACATACGAGCAGTACTTC	CASKKQGATYEQYF
few	TRBV28	-	TRBJ1-2	TGTGCCAGCAGTCTCGACCGGACAGCCTCCAACACCTTC	CASSLDRTASNTF
-	TRBV7-3	TRBD2	TRBJ2-3	TGTGCCAGCAGCTTGAGGGGGACTAGCGGACCTAGCACAGATACGCAGTATTTT	CASSLRGTSGPSTDTQYF
-	TRBV7-6	-	TRBJ1-4	TGTGCCAGCAGCTTAGGGGGGGGGCAGCGAGAAAAACTGTTTTTT	CASSLGGGQREKLFF
-	TRBV10-3	-	TRBJ1-1	TGTGCCATCAGTCTAGGTGGTGGAAACACTGAAGCTTTCTTT	CAISLGGGNTEAFF
-	TRBV18	-	TRBJ1-1	TGTGCCAGCTCTAGAGCAGGGGTGACTGAAGCTTTCTTT	CASSRAGVTEAFF
-	TRBV3-1/TRBV3-2	TRBD2	TRBJ2-7	TGTGCCAGCAGCCCCTTTTCTCGCGGGAGTAGAGAGCAGTACTTC	CASSPFSRGSREQYF
-	TRBV7-2	TRBD2	TRBJ2-3	TGTGCCAGCAGCTTCGGCGGCGGGAGATTTACAGATACGCAGTATTTT	CASSFGGGRFTDTQYF
-	TRBV6-4	-	TRBJ1-2	TGTGCCAGCAGTGAAAGCAGGGTCGGTGGCTACACCTTC	CASSESRVGGYTF
-	TRBV6-5	-	TRBJ2-2	TGTGCCAGCAGTTCGTCGCTAGCGAGGAACACCGGGGAGCTGTTTTTT	CASSSSLARNTGELFF
few	TRBV27	-	TRBJ2-7	TGTGCCAGCAGTTTCGGGACCCGGCGGGGAGAGCAGTACTTC	CASSFGTRRGEQYF
-	TRBV5-6	-	TRBJ2-7	TGTGCCAGCAGCTCGTTCGGGAAGTCCTACGAGCAGTACTTC	CASSSFGKSYEQYF
many	TRBV30	TRBD1	TRBJ1-2	TGTGCCTGGAACAGGGACAGACCCTATGGCTACACCTTC	CAWNRDRPYGYTF
once	TRBV5-1	-	TRBJ2-5	TGCGCCAGCAGCTTCGGACCTGGGGCACAAGAGACCCAGTACTTC	CASSFGPGAQETQYF
-	TRBV11-2	TRBD2	TRBJ2-3	TGTGCCAGCAGCTTGAATAGCGGGAGTGGGGATACGCAGTATTTT	CASSLNSGSGDTQYF
-	TRBV27	TRBD1	TRBJ1-1	TGTGCCAGCAGGAGAGACAGGGTTACTTTCTTT	CASRRDRVTFF
-	TRBV12-3/TRBV12-4	-	TRBJ1-4	TGTGCCAGCAGTCAGGGGAACGAAAAACTGTTTTTT	CASSQGNEKLFF
-	TRBV2	TRBD1	TRBJ2-5	TGTGCCAGCAGTGAAAGGACAGGGGAACAAGAGACCCAGTACTTC	CASSERTGEQETQYF
-	TRBV7-2	-	TRBJ2-7	TGTGCCAGCAGCTTGCCGAAGGGGATGAGCGAGCAGTACTTC	CASSLPKGMSEQYF
-	TRBV18	TRBD1	TRBJ1-5	TGTGCCAGTGCCGGGACAGATAACCAGCCCCAGCATTTT	CASAGTDNQPQHF
-	TRBV27	-	TRBJ2-7	TGTGCCAGCAGTCCAGACAGGTTTCAGTACGAGCAGTACTTC	CASSPDRFQYEQYF
once	TRBV5-1	-	TRBJ2-1	TGCGCCAGCAGCTTGGGATCCGGCGGGACAGCCTACAATGAGCAGTTCTTC	CASSLGSGGTAYNEQFF